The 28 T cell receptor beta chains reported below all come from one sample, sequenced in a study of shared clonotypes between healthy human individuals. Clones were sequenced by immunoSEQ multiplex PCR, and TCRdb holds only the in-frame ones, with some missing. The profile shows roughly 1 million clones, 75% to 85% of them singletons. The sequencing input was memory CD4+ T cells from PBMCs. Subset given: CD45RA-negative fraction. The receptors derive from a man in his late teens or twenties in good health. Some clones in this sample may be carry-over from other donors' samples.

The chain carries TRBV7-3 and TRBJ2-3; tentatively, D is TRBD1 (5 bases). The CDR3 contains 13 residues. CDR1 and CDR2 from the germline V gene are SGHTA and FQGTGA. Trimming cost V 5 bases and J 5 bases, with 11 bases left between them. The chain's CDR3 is CASSQNQGDTQYF. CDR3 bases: TGTGCCAGCAGCCAAAATCAGGGAGATACGCAGTATTTT.

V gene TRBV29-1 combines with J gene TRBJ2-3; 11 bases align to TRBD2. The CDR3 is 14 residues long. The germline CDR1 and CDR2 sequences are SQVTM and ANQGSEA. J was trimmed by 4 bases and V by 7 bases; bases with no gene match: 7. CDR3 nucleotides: TGCAGCGGGACCATAGCGGGAGGGCCAGATACGCAGTATTTT. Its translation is CSGTIAGGPDTQYF.

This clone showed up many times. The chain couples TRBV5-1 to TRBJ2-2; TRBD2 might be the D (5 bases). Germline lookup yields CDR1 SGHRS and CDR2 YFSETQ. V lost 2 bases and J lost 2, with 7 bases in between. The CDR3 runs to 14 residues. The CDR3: CASSFGVNTGELFF. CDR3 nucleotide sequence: TGCGCCAGCAGCTTCGGGGTCAACACCGGGGAGCTGTTTTTT.

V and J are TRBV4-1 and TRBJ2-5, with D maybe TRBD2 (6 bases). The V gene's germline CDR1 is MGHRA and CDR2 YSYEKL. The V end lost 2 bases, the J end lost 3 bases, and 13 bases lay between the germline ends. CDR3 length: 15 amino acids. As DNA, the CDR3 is TGCGCCAGCAGCCAACGGGAGTCGGGTGAAGAGACCCAGTACTTC. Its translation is CASSQRESGEETQYF.

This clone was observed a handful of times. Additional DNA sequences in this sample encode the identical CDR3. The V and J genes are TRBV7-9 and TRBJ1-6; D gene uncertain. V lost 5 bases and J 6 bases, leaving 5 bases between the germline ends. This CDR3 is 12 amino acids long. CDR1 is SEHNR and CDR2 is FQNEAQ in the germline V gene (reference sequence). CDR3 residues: CASSRLNSPLHF. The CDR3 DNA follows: TGTGCCAGCAGCCGACTTAATTCACCCCTCCACTTT.

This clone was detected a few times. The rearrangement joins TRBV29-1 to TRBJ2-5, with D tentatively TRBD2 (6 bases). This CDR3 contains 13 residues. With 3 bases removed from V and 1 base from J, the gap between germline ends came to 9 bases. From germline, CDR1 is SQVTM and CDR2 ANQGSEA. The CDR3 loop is CSVENSGQETQYF. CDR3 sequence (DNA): TGCAGCGTTGAGAATAGCGGCCAAGAGACCCAGTACTTC.

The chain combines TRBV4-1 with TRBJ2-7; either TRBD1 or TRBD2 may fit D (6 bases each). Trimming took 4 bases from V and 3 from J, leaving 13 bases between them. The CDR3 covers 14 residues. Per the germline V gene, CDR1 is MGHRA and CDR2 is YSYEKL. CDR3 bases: TGCGCCAGCAGCCGCCCCGGAGGGGGCTACGAGCAGTACTTC. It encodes CASSRPGGGYEQYF.

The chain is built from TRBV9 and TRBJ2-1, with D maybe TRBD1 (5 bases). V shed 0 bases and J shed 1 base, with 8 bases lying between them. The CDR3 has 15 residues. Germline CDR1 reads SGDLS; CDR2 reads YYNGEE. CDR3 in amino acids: CASSVATASYNEQFF. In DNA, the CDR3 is TGTGCCAGCAGCGTAGCGACAGCGTCCTACAATGAGCAGTTCTTC.

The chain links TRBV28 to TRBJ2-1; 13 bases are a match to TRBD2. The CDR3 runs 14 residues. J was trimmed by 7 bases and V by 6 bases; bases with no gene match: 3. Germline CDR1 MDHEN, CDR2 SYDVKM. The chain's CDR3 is CASSRTSGSNEQFF. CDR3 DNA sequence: TGTGCCAGCAGCCGGACTAGCGGGAGTAATGAGCAGTTCTTC.

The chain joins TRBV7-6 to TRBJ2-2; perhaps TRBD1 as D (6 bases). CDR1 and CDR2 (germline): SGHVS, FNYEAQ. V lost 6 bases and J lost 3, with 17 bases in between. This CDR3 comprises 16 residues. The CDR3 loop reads CASSHVRTAYTGELFF. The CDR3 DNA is TGTGCCAGCAGTCACGTTAGGACAGCCTACACCGGGGAGCTGTTTTTT.

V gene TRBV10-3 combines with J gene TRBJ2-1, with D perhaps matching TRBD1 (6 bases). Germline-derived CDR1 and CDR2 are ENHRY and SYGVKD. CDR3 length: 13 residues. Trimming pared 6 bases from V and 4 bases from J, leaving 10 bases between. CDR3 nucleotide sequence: TGTGCCATCAGCCAGGGGCCATACAATGAGCAGTTCTTC. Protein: CAISQGPYNEQFF.

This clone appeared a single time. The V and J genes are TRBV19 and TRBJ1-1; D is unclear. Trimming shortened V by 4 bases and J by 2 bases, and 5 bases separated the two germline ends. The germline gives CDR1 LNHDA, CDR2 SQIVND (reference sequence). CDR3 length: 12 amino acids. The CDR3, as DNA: TGTGCCAGTAGTAGAACAAACACTGAAGCTTTCTTT. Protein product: CASSRTNTEAFF.

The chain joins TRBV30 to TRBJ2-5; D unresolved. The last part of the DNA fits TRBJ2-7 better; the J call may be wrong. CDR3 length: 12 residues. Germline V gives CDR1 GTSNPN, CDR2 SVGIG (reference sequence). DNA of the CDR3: TGTGCCTGGAGTAGGGCATTCGGCGAGCAGTACTTC. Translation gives CAWSRAFGEQYF.

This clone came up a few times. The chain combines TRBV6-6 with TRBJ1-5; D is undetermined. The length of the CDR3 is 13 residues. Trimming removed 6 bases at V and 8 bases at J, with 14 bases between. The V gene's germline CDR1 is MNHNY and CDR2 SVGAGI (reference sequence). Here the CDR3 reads CASSRNRPEPQHF. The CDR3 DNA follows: TGTGCCAGCAGCCGAAACCGGCCAGAGCCCCAGCATTTT.

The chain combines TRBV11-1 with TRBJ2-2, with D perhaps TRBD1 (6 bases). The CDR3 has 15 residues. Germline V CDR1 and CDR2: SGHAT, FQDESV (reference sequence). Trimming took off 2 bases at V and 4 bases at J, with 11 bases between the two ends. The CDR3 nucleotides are TGTGCCAGCAGCTTAAGTGCAGGGGCCACCGGGGAGCTGTTTTTT. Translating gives CASSLSAGATGELFF.

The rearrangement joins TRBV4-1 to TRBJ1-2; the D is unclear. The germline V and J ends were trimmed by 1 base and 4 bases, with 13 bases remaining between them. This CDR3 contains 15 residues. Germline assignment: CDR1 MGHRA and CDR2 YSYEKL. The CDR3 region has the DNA TGCGCCAGCAGCCAAGGCACCGCTGCCGTCTATGGCTACACCTTC. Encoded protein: CASSQGTAAVYGYTF.

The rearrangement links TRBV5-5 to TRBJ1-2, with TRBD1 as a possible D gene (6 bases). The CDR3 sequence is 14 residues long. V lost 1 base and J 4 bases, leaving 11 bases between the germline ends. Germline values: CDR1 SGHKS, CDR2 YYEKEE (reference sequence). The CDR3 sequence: CASSLSGQPYGYTF. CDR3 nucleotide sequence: TGTGCCAGCAGCTTGTCCGGACAGCCCTATGGCTACACCTTC.

The CDR3 protein is CASSLEGGTNTQYF. CDR3 DNA sequence: TGTGCCAGCAGCTTGGAAGGGGGGACGAATACGCAGTATTTT. The chain links TRBV5-5 to TRBJ2-3; the D gene could be TRBD1 or TRBD2 (6 bases each). The V end lost 0 bases, the J end lost 7 bases, and 12 bases lay between the germline ends. CDR1 is SGHKS, CDR2 YYEKEE, per germline (reference sequence). This CDR3 spans 14 amino acids.

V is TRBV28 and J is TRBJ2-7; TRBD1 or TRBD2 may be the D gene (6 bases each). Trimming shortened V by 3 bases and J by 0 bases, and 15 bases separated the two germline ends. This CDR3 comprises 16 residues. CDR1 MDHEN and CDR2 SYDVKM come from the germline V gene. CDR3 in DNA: TGTGCCAGCAGTTTTCTAGGGGGGCGGGGCTCCTACGAGCAGTACTTC. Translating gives CASSFLGGRGSYEQYF.

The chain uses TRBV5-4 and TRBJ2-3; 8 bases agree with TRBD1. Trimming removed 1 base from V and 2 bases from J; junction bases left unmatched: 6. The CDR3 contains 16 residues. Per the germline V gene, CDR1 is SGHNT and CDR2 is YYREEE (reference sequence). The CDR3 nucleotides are TGTGCCAGCAGCTTGCCTAGGACAGGGAACACAGATACGCAGTATTTT. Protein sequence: CASSLPRTGNTDTQYF.

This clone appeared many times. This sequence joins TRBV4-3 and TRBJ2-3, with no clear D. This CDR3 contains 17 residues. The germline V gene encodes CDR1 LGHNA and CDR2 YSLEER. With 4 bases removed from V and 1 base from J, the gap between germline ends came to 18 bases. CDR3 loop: CASSLSLNLDGTDTQYF. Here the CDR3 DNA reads TGCGCCAGCAGCCTTTCACTCAACCTCGATGGCACAGATACGCAGTATTTT.

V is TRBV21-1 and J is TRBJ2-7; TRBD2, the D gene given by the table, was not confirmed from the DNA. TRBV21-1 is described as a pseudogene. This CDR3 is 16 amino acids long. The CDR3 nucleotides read TGTGCCAGCAGCAAAGCGGCCGGGGTAAGGGCCTACGAGCAGTACTTC. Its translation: CASSKAAGVRAYEQYF.

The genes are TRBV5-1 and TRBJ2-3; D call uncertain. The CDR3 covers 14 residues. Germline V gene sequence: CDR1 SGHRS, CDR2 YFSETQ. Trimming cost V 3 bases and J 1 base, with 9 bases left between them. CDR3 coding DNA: TGCGCCAGCAGCTCCTCCTCCCGCACAGATACGCAGTATTTT. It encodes CASSSSSRTDTQYF.

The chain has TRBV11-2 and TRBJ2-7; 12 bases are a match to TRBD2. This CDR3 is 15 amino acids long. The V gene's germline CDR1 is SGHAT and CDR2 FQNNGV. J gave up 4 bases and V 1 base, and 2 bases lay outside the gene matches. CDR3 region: CASSLAGTSGYEQYF. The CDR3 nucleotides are TGTGCCAGCAGCTTAGCCGGGACTAGCGGGTACGAGCAGTACTTC. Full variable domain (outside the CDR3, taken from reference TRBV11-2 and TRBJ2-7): EAGVAQSPRYKIIEKRQSVAFWCNPISGHATLYWYQQILGQGPKLLIQFQNNGVVDDSQLPKDRFSAERLKGVDSTLKIQPAKLEDSAVYLCASSLAGTSGYEQYFGPGTRLTVT.

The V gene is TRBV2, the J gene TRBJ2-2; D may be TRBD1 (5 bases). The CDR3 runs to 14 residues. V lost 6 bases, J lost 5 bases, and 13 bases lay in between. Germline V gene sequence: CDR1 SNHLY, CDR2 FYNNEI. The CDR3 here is CASRGGAWTGELFF. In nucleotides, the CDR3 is TGTGCCAGCAGAGGTGGGGCTTGGACCGGGGAGCTGTTTTTT.

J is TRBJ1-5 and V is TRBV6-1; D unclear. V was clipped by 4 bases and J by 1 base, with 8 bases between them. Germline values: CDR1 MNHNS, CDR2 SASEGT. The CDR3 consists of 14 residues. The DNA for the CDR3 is TGTGCCAGCAGTGCCCTGGTCAGCAATCAGCCCCAGCATTTT. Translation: CASSALVSNQPQHF.

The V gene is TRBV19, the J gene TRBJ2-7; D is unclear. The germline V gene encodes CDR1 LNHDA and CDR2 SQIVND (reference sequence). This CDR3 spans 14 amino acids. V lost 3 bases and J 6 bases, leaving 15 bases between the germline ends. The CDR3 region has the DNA TGTGCCAGTAGTATCGCCCGGGCCGAAGGCGAGCAGTACTTC. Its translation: CASSIARAEGEQYF.

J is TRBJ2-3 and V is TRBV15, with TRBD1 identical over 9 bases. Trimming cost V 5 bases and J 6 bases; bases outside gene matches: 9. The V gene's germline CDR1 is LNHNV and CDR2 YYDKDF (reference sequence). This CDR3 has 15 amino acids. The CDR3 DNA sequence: TGTGCCACCAGCTCCCGGGACAGGGTGGAGGATACGCAGTATTTT. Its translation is CATSSRDRVEDTQYF. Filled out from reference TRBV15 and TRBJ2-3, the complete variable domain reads DAMVIQNPRYQVTQFGKPVTLSCSQTLNHNVMYWYQQKSSQAPKLLFHYYDKDFNNEADTPDNFQSRRPNTSFCFLDIRSPGLGDTAMYLCATSSRDRVEDTQYFGPGTRLTVL.